Given below is one T cell receptor beta chain in context. Antigen specificity is unknown. The assay was immunoSEQ multiplex PCR, and TCRdb's table has in-frame clones only and misses some. The sample carries about 140,000 clones, 70% to 90% recorded once. This CDR3 region has 14 residues. Trimming stripped 2 bases from V and 1 base from J, with 8 bases between. CDR1 and CDR2 from the germline V gene are LGHNT and FRNRAP. Time point in this sample: blood 4 weeks post-SBRT, at nephrectomy. Noted treatment: 15 Gy SBRT to primary tumor, nephrectomy 4 weeks later. The data are from a study of radiation and T cells in renal cell carcinoma. General study findings and limits: Without pretreatment biopsies, baseline tumor clonotype presence was undetermined.

The clonotype comes from a woman in her 50s with renal cell carcinoma. The sequenced sample was blood, obtained from a patient whose treatment included radiotherapy and nephrectomy. The chain couples TRBV12-5 to TRBJ1-1; maybe TRBD1 (5 bases). The CDR3 DNA reads TGTGCTAGTGGTTTGTTTGGGGGGAACACTGAAGCTTTCTTT. This sequence encodes CASGLFGGNTEAFF.